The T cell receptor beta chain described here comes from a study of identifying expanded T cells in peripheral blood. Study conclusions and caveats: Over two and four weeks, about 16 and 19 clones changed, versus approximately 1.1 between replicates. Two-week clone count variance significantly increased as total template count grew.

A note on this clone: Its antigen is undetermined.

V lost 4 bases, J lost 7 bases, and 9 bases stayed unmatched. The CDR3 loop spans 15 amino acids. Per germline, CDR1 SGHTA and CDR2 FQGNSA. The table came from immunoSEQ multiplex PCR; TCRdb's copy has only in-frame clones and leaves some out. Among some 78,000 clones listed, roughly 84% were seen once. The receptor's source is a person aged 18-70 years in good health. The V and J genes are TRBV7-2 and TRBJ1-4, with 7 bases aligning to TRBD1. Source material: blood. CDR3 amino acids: CASSSATGFFEKLFF. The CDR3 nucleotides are TGTGCCAGCAGCTCCGCGACAGGGTTTTTTGAAAAACTGTTTTTT.